This entry features one TCR beta chain sequence. Its matching antigen is unknown. This sample was included in a study of cytomegalovirus exposure and HLA in healthy donors. In the PCR, 60 Vbeta and 13 Jbeta primers were used. Here immunoSEQ multiplex PCR was the method, and the copy in TCRdb shows in-frame clones only, minus some. This repertoire shows 150,000 to 200,000 clones, around 78% found once; its top ten account for roughly an eighth. This CDR3 contains 15 residues. The V segment lost 5 bases and the J segment 6 bases; nucleotides outside the gene matches: 10. Germline V gene sequence: CDR1 SNHLY, CDR2 FYNNEI. Study-level points and caveats: Common viral pathogens seemed to be connected with several of the most significant clusters, according to a later analysis. Productive status was seen about 87% or about 30% of the time for most TCR beta V segments in an earlier analysis.

V gene TRBV2 combines with J gene TRBJ2-1, with 7 positions matching TRBD2. The sequenced sample consisted of PBMCs. The sequence was obtained from a woman aged 25-40 years in good health and CMV-seropositive. For the CDR3, the DNA is TGTGCCAGCAGTTTGACTAGCCGTGGGTCCAATGAGCAGTTCTTC. Translation gives CASSLTSRGSNEQFF.